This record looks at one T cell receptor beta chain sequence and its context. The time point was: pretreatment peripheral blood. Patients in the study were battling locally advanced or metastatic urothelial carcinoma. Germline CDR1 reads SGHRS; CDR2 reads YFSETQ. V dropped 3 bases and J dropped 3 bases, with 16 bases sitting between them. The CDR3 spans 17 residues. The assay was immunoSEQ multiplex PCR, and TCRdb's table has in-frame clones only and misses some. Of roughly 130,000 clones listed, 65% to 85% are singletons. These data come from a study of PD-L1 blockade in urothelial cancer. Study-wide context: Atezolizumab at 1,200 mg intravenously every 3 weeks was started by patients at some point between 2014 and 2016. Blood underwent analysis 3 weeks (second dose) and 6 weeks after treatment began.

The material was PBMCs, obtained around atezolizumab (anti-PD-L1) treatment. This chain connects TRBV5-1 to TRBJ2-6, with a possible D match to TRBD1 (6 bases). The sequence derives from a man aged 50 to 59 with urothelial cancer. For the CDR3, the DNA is TGCGCCAGCAGCTCTGGACAGCCCTCTGGTGGGGCCAACGTCCTGACTTTC. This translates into CASSSGQPSGGANVLTF.